This TCR beta chain was sequenced in a study of blood T cells in healthy people across ages. Study-wide findings and caveats: The study lacked donor CMV status, which possibly confounded expanded clonotype changes.

On this clonotype: Its antigen remains unidentified.

In germline, CDR1 is SEHNR, CDR2 FQNEAQ (reference sequence). The CDR3 sequence is 13 residues long. Trimming removed 7 bases at V and 1 base at J, with 10 bases between. A sample-barcoded 5' primer and a J-beta primer mix were used in a second PCR of roughly 7 to 11 cycles. A template-switch adaptor that had 12 random nucleotides put a tag on each cDNA molecule. TCRdb analysed the 5' RACE reads with MiXCR anew, one entry per CDR3 protein. The table shows about 400,000 distinct CDR3 sequences, with about 55% occurring only once. This sequence was found in a man aged 55-75 years in good health. The sample was blood. This chain uses TRBV7-9 with TRBJ1-1; D gene unclear. CDR3 nucleotide sequence: TGTGCCAGCACCCGGACGGAGAACACTGAAGCTTTCTTT. Its protein product is CASTRTENTEAFF.